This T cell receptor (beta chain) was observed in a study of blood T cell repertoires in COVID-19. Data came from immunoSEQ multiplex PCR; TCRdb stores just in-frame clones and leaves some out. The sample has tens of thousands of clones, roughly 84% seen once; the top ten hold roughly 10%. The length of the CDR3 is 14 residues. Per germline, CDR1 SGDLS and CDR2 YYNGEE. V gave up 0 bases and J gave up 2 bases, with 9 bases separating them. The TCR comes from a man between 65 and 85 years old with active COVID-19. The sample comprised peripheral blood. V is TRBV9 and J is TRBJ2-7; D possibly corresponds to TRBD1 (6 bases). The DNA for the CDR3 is TGTGCCAGCAGCGTAGATCAGGGGACCTACGAGCAGTACTTC. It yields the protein CASSVDQGTYEQYF.